The rows below give T cell receptor beta chains drawn from one sample of a study of T cell responses to AZD1222 COVID-19 vaccine. Using immunoSEQ multiplex PCR, the repertoire was profiled, and TCRdb retains in-frame clones only, with some absent. The sample shows around 100,000 clones, about 93% of them seen only once. Sequencing was performed on peripheral blood, taken on day 0 of AZD1222 vaccination. These receptors all come from an adult in good health. CDR3s include the opening cysteine and the closing phenylalanine or tryptophan. The D gene is left open where the match is weak. The size field is filled for only some rows; it gives once, few, many or a size class.

>TRBJ2-1|NA|TRBD2|TRBV5-1
CASSKGLAGIYNEQFF
TGCGCCAGCAGCAAAGGACTAGCGGGAATCTACAATGAGCAGTTCTTC
>TRBJ1-2|NA|NA|TRBV7-9
CASSLGGRAGGYTF
TGTGCCAGCAGCTTAGGGGGGCGGGCCGGTGGCTACACCTTC
>TRBJ2-3|NA|NA|TRBV5-1
CASSFEQGGDTQYF
TGCGCCAGCAGCTTTGAACAGGGAGGGGATACGCAGTATTTT
>TRBJ1-2|NA|NA|TRBV30
CAWSLRGQNYGYTF
TGTGCCTGGAGTCTCCGGGGGCAGAACTATGGCTACACCTTC
>TRBJ1-1|NA|NA|TRBV6-1
CASSEQGEVAEAFF
TGTGCCAGCAGTGAACAGGGAGAAGTGGCTGAAGCTTTCTTT
>TRBJ2-7|NA|NA|TRBV5-1
CASSLGILFEQYF
TGCGCCAGCAGCTTGGGTATATTATTCGAGCAGTACTTC
>TRBJ2-2|NA|NA|TRBV6-6
CASSQDGAGELFF
TGTGCCAGCAGTCAGGACGGGGCCGGGGAGCTGTTTTTT
>TRBJ2-3|NA|NA|TRBV5-1
CASSLMEAGPDTQYF
TGCGCCAGCAGCTTGATGGAGGCAGGCCCAGATACGCAGTATTTT
>TRBJ1-4|NA|TRBD1|TRBV30
CAWSVGRGQSNEKLFF
TGTGCCTGGAGTGTAGGTCGGGGACAGAGTAATGAAAAACTGTTTTTT
>TRBJ2-5|NA|TRBD2|TRBV27
CASSLKGLATETQYF
TGTGCCAGCAGTTTAAAGGGACTAGCAACGGAGACCCAGTACTTC
>TRBJ1-1|NA|NA|TRBV30
CAWSGTWTEAFF
TGTGCCTGGAGTGGGACCTGGACTGAAGCTTTCTTT
>TRBJ1-2|NA|NA|TRBV6-5
CASSTWGGAGGYTF
TGTGCCAGCAGCACCTGGGGGGGCGCAGGAGGCTACACCTTC
>TRBJ2-5|NA|NA|TRBV5-4
CASSHQETQYF
TGTGCCAGCAGCCACCAAGAGACCCAGTACTTC
>TRBJ2-5|NA|TRBD2|TRBV28
CASSHGLAGVQETQYF
TGTGCCAGCAGCCATGGACTAGCGGGGGTCCAAGAGACCCAGTACTTC
>TRBJ2-7|NA|NA|TRBV3-1/TRBV3-2
CASSQSGEQYF
TGTGCCAGCAGCCAATCAGGGGAGCAGTACTTC
>TRBJ1-6|NA|NA|TRBV6-5
CASSYSLPQGSPLHF
TGTGCCAGCAGTTACTCTTTACCTCAGGGTTCACCCCTCCACTTT
>TRBJ2-7|NA|NA|TRBV2
CASSEGGQGITREQYF
TGTGCCAGCAGTGAAGGAGGGCAGGGGATTACGAGGGAGCAGTACTTC
>TRBJ2-5|NA|NA|TRBV13
CASSSQRAGAETQYF
TGTGCCAGCAGCTCCCAGCGGGCGGGGGCAGAGACCCAGTACTTC
>TRBJ2-7|NA|NA|TRBV7-8
CASSQNRDREYF
TGTGCCAGCAGCCAGAACCGAGACAGAGAGTACTTC
>TRBJ1-1|NA|NA|TRBV5-1
CASSLEGLPEAFF
TGCGCCAGCAGCTTGGAAGGGCTCCCTGAAGCTTTCTTT
>TRBJ2-3|NA|NA|TRBV19
CASSPRERVTQYF
TGTGCCAGTAGCCCAAGGGAAAGAGTCACGCAGTATTTT
>TRBJ2-7|NA|TRBD1|TRBV2
CASSPMTGSADF
TGTGCCAGCAGCCCAATGACAGGGTCGGCTGACTTC
>TRBJ1-6|NA|NA|TRBV5-4
CASSISGLNSPLHF
TGTGCCAGCAGCATTTCGGGTCTCAATTCACCCCTCCACTTT
>TRBJ1-2|NA|NA|TRBV9
CASSVEAAPNYGYTF
TGTGCCAGCAGCGTAGAAGCGGCCCCTAACTATGGCTACACCTTC
>TRBJ2-7|NA|NA|TRBV27
CASSYYLGGEQYF
TGTGCCAGCAGCTACTACCTGGGAGGCGAGCAGTACTTC
>TRBJ1-2|NA|TRBD1|TRBV30
CAWSETGVYGYTF
TGTGCCTGGAGTGAGACAGGGGTTTATGGCTACACCTTC
>TRBJ2-2|NA|NA|TRBV6-6
CASSYSPANTGELFF
TGTGCCAGCAGTTACTCGCCGGCGAACACCGGGGAGCTGTTTTTT
>TRBJ1-3|NA|NA|TRBV27
CASRSGPLGAGNTIYF
TGTGCCAGCCGTTCGGGACCATTAGGGGCTGGAAACACCATATATTTT
>TRBJ1-2|NA|TRBD1|TRBV7-9
CASSSTGASNYGYTF
TGTGCCAGCAGCTCGACAGGGGCCTCTAACTATGGCTACACCTTC
>TRBJ1-4|NA|TRBD1|TRBV5-8
CASSYGTGEKLFF
TGTGCCAGCTCATACGGGACAGGGGAAAAACTGTTTTTT
>TRBJ2-7|NA|NA|TRBV6-1
CASSEPGAFLYF
TGTGCCAGCAGTGAACCGGGGGCCTTCTTGTACTTC
>TRBJ2-7|NA|TRBD2|TRBV6-1
CASSEVGLAGGLLFYEQYF
TGTGCCAGCAGTGAAGTGGGACTAGCGGGAGGCCTTCTCTTCTACGAGCAGTACTTC
>TRBJ2-1|NA|NA|TRBV29-1
CSYLTGEQFF
TGCAGTTACCTGACCGGTGAGCAGTTCTTC
>TRBJ2-5|once|TRBD2|TRBV5-4
CASSSGTTQETQYF
TGTGCCAGCAGTTCCGGGACTACTCAAGAGACCCAGTACTTC
>TRBJ2-1|NA|NA|TRBV2
CASSAYRDLWEQFF
TGTGCCAGCAGTGCCTACCGGGACCTGTGGGAGCAGTTCTTC
>TRBJ2-1|NA|NA|TRBV30
CAWSVGRNNNEQFF
TGTGCCTGGAGCGTGGGCCGGAACAACAATGAGCAGTTCTTC
>TRBJ1-6|NA|TRBD1|TRBV5-4
CASSYRGEDSPLHF
TGTGCCAGCAGCTACAGGGGGGAGGATTCACCCCTCCACTTT
>TRBJ2-5|NA|NA|TRBV10-3
CAIGGRGAGETQYF
TGTGCCATCGGTGGTCGAGGGGCAGGGGAGACCCAGTACTTC
>TRBJ2-1|NA|NA|TRBV11-1
CASSPRLGYNEQFF
TGTGCCAGCAGCCCCCGCCTCGGATACAATGAGCAGTTCTTC
>TRBJ1-6|NA|NA|TRBV7-2
CASSLVRGSGSYNSPLHF
TGTGCCAGCAGCTTAGTGAGGGGATCGGGCTCCTATAATTCACCCCTCCACTTT
>TRBJ2-1|NA|TRBD2|TRBV9
CASSGGASGSRTYNEQFF
TGTGCCAGCAGCGGAGGGGCTAGCGGGAGTAGGACCTACAATGAGCAGTTCTTC
>TRBJ1-4|NA|TRBD1|TRBV5-8
CASSLEGQGGEKLFF
TGTGCCAGCAGCTTGGAGGGACAGGGAGGCGAAAAACTGTTTTTT
>TRBJ2-1|NA|NA|TRBV29-1
CSVGMGSSYNEQFF
TGCAGCGTTGGAATGGGGAGCTCCTACAATGAGCAGTTCTTC
>TRBJ2-5|NA|NA|TRBV5-4
CASSLGGVGQETQYF
TGTGCCAGCAGCTTGGGGGGTGTGGGACAAGAGACCCAGTACTTC
>TRBJ2-7|NA|NA|TRBV6-2/TRBV6-3
CASSLRLASSYEQYF
TGTGCCAGCAGTTTGAGGCTGGCTAGCTCCTACGAGCAGTACTTC
>TRBJ1-3|NA|NA|TRBV9
CASSVHPGNTIYF
TGTGCCAGCAGCGTACACCCTGGAAACACCATATATTTT
>TRBJ1-1|NA|TRBD1|TRBV5-1
CASSWSGGGTEAFF
TGCGCCAGCAGCTGGTCAGGGGGCGGAACTGAAGCTTTCTTT
>TRBJ2-5|NA|NA|TRBV6-5
CASSRGGETQYF
TGTGCCAGCTCGAGAGGAGGGGAGACCCAGTACTTC
>TRBJ2-7|NA|NA|TRBV11-3
CASSPGSDGSSYEQYF
TGTGCCAGCAGCCCGGGTTCGGACGGAAGCTCCTACGAGCAGTACTTC
>TRBJ2-5|NA|NA|TRBV11-3
CASSSTRVRETQYF
TGTGCCAGCAGCTCAACTAGGGTACGGGAGACCCAGTACTTC
>TRBJ1-2|NA|TRBD1|TRBV19
CASQTGASGYTF
TGTGCCAGCCAGACAGGGGCCTCGGGCTACACCTTC
>TRBJ2-4|NA|NA|TRBV7-9
CASSLQAGQNIQYF
TGTGCCAGCAGCTTACAGGCGGGTCAAAACATTCAGTACTTC
>TRBJ1-4|NA|NA|TRBV6-1
CASSELQGPFGKLFF
TGTGCCAGCAGTGAATTACAGGGACCGTTTGGAAAACTGTTTTTT
>TRBJ2-1|NA|NA|TRBV13
CASSSNELHGSSYNEQFF
TGTGCCAGCAGTTCAAACGAATTACACGGGAGCTCCTACAATGAGCAGTTCTTC
>TRBJ1-6|once|TRBD1|TRBV18
CASSRTGGDSPLHF
TGTGCCAGCTCCCGGACAGGGGGCGATTCACCCCTCCACTTT
>TRBJ2-3|NA|TRBD2|TRBV7-8
CASTPLGTSGTSTDTQYF
TGTGCCAGCACCCCCTTAGGGACTAGCGGTACGAGCACAGATACGCAGTATTTT
>TRBJ1-3|few|NA|TRBV14
CASSQGATGWNTIYF
TGTGCCAGCAGCCAAGGAGCCACAGGGTGGAACACCATATATTTT
>TRBJ2-7|NA|NA|TRBV27
CASSLMGVEEQYF
TGTGCCAGCAGTTTAATGGGGGTCGAGGAGCAGTACTTC
>TRBJ1-3|NA|NA|TRBV23-1
CASSQDDRSSSGNTIYF
TGCGCCAGCAGTCAAGATGATCGCAGTAGCTCTGGAAACACCATATATTTT